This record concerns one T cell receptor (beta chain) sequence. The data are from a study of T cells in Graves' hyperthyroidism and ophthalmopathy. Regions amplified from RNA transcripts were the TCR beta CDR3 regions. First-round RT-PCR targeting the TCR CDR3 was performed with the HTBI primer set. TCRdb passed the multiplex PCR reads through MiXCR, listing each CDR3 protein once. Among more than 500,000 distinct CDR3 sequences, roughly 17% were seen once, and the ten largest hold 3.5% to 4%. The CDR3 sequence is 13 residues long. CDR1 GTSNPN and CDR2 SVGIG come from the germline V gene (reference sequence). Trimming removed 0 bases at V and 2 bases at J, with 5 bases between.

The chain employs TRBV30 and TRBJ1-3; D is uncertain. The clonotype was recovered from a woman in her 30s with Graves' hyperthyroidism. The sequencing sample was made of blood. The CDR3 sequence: CAWSVKAGNTIYF. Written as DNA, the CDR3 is TGTGCCTGGAGTGTAAAAGCTGGAAACACCATATATTTT.